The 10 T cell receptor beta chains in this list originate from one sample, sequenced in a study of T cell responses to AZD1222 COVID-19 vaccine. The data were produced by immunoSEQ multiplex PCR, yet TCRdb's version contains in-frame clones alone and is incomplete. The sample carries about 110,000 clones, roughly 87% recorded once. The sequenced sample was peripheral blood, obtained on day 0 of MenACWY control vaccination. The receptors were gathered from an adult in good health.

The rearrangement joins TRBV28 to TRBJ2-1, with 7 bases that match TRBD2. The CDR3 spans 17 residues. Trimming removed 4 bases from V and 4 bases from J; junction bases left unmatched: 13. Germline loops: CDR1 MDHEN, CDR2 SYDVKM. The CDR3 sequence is CASSSVGGGRIYNEQFF. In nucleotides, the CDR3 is TGTGCCAGCAGTTCGGTTGGGGGGGGACGAATATACAATGAGCAGTTCTTC.

CDR3 bases: TGTGCCAGCAGGGTAGGGACAAGAGTTTATGGCTACACCTTC. Protein sequence: CASRVGTRVYGYTF. The genes are TRBV28 and TRBJ1-2; maybe TRBD1 (6 bases). V shed 6 bases and J shed 5 bases, with 16 bases lying between them. This CDR3 has 14 residues. Germline CDR1 and CDR2: MDHEN and SYDVKM.

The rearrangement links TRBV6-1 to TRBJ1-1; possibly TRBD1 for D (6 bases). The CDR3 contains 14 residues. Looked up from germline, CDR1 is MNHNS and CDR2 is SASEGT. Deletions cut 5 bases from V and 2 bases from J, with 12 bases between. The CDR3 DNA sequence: TGTGCCAGCAGTCTAGGGGGACTAAACACTGAAGCTTTCTTT. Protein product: CASSLGGLNTEAFF.

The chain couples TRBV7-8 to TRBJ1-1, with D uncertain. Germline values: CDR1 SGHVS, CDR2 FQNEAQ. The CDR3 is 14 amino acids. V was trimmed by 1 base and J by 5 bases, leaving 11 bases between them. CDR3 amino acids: CASSLVRPGTEAFF. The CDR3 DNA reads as TGTGCCAGCAGCTTAGTCCGGCCCGGGACTGAAGCTTTCTTT.

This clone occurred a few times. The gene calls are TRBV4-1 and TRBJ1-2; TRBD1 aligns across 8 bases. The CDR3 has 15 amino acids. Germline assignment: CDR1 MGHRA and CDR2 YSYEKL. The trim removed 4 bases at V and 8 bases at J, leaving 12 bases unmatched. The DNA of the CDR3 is TGCGCCAGCAGCCCAGGACAGGGCATTAATCGAGGCTACACCTTC. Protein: CASSPGQGINRGYTF.

CDR3: CASSLDWRTGDWGIDYGYTF. CDR3 DNA: TGTGCCAGCAGCTTAGATTGGAGGACAGGGGACTGGGGAATCGACTATGGCTACACCTTC. The V call is TRBV11-3, the J call TRBJ1-2; 9 positions agree with TRBD1. The length of the CDR3 is 20 residues. With V trimmed by 0 bases and J by 3 bases, 17 bases remained unmatched. Germline V gene lookup returns CDR1 SGHNT and CDR2 YENEEA.

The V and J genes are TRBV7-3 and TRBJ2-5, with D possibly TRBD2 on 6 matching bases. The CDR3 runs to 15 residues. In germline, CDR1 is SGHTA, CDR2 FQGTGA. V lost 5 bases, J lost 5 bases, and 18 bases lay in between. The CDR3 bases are TGTGCCAGCAGCCTCTCCTCCGGGAGTTCGGAGACCCAGTACTTC. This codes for CASSLSSGSSETQYF.

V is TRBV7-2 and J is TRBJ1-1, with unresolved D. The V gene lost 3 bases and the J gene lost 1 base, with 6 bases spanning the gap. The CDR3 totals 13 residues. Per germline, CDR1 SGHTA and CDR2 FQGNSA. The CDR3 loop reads CASSFSQNTEAFF. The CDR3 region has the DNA TGTGCCAGCAGCTTTTCTCAGAACACTGAAGCTTTCTTT.

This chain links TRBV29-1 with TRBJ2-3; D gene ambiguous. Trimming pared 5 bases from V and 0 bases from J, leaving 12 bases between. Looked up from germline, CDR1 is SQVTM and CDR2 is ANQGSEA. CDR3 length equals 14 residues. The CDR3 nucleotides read TGCAGCGTTCGGACGCAGATCAGCACAGATACGCAGTATTTT. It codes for CSVRTQISTDTQYF.

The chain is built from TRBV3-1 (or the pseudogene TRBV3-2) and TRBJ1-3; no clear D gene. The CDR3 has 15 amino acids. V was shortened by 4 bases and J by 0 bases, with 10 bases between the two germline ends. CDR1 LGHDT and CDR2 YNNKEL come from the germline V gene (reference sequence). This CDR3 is CASSPMTNSGNTIYF. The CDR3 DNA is TGTGCCAGCAGCCCAATGACGAACTCTGGAAACACCATATATTTT.